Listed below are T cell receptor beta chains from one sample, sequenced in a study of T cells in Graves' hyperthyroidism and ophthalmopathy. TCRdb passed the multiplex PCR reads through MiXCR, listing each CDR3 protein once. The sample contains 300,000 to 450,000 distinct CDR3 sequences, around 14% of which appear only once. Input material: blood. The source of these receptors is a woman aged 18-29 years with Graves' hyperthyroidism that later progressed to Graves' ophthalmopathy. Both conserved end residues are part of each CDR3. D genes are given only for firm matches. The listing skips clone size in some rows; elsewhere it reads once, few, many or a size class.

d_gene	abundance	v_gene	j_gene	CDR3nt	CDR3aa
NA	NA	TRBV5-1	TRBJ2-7	TGCGCCAGCAGCTTACAGGGGGGGGCAGGTGATTCCTACGAGCAGTACTTC	CASSLQGGAGDSYEQYF
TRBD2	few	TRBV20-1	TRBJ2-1	TGCAGTGCTCCAACCTTAGCGGGAGTTAACAATGAGCAGTTCTTC	CSAPTLAGVNNEQFF
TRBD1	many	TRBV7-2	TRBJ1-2	TGTGCCAGCAGCGCACAGGGACAGGGGGTCGGCTACACCTTC	CASSAQGQGVGYTF
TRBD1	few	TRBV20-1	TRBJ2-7	TGCAGTGCTTCCCTCGGGCTGGACAGGGGGCATGAGCAGTACTTC	CSASLGLDRGHEQYF
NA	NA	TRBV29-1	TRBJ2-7	TGCAGCGTTGAAGATACGGTCGGGCCTAGCCCGTACTACGAGCAGTACTTC	CSVEDTVGPSPYYEQYF
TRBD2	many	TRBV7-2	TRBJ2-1	TGTGCCAGCAGCTTAGGACTAGCGGGAGTTCTTGAGCAGTTCTTC	CASSLGLAGVLEQFF
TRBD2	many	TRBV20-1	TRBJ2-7	TGCAGTGCTAGAGCAGAGACTAGCGACTACGAGCAGTACTTC	CSARAETSDYEQYF
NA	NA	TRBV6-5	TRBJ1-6	TGTGCCAGCAGTTACTCAGAAAGTAATTCACCCCTCCACTTT	CASSYSESNSPLHF
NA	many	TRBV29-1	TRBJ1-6	TGCAGCGTTGAAGATCATTGCAGCTCCTATAATTCACCCCTCCACTTT	CSVEDHCSSYNSPLHF
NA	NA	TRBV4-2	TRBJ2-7	TGTGCCAGCAGCCAGTTCAGGGAAGGTGGCGAGCAGTACTTC	CASSQFREGGEQYF
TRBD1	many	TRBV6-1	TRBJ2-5	TGTGCCACCTCGGGACAGGTAGAAGAGACCCAGTACTTC	CATSGQVEETQYF
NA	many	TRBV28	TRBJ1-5	TGTGCCAGCAGTCAATGGACGGGCTATAGCAATCAGCCCCAGCATTTT	CASSQWTGYSNQPQHF
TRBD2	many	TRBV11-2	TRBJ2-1	TGTGCCAGCAGCTTAGATGCGGGAGCCCTTGGCAATGAGCAGTTCTTC	CASSLDAGALGNEQFF
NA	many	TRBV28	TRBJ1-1	TGTGCCAGCAGTTTAGAGGGGAAAGCTTTCTTT	CASSLEGKAFF
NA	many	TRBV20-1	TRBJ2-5	TGCAGTGCTAGAGATCGTGAGACCCAGTACTTC	CSARDRETQYF
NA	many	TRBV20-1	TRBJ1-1	TGCAGTGCTAGAGTAGCTTCGAACACTGAAGCTTTCTTT	CSARVASNTEAFF
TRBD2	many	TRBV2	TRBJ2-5	TGTGCCAGCCGCGGGGGGTTAGCGGGATTCCAAGAGACCCAGTACTTC	CASRGGLAGFQETQYF
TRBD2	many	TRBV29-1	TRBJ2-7	TGCAGCGTTGCTGGACTAGCGGGTATCTACGAGCAGTACTTC	CSVAGLAGIYEQYF
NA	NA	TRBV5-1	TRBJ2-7	TGCGCCAGTTCCCGGCAGACGCAGTACGAGCAGTACTTC	CASSRQTQYEQYF
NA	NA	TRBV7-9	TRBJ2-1	TGTGCCAGCAGCTCTCCGGGACTCAGCGGCAATGAGCAGTTCTTC	CASSSPGLSGNEQFF
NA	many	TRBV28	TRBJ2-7	TGTGCCAGCAGTACGGGGGCGCTCTACGAGCAGTACTTC	CASSTGALYEQYF
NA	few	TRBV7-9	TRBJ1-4	TGTGCCAGCAGCTTAGTGTCAAGACTGATGAGTAATGAAAAACTGTTTTTT	CASSLVSRLMSNEKLFF
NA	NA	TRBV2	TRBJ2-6	TGTGCCAGCAGTGACGACGCGGCTGGGGCCAACGTCCTGACTTTC	CASSDDAAGANVLTF
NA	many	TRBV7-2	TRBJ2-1	TGTGCCAGCAGCACCCGACTAGGGTCCTACAATGAGCAGTTCTTC	CASSTRLGSYNEQFF
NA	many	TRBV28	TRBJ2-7	TGTGCCAGCAGTGGTCCGGGAAACTCCTACGAGCAGTACTTC	CASSGPGNSYEQYF
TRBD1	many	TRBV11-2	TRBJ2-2	TGTGCCAGCAGAACCGGGACAGCGAACACCGGGGAGCTGTTTTTT	CASRTGTANTGELFF
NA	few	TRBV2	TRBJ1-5	TGTGCCAGCAGAAAAGATCAGCCCCAGCATTTT	CASRKDQPQHF
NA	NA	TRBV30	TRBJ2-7	TGTGCCTGGAGTGACCGGGACACCCCCTACGAGCAGTACTTC	CAWSDRDTPYEQYF
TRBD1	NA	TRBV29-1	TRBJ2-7	TGCAGCGCCTGGACAGGGGTTGGTTACGAGCAGTACTTC	CSAWTGVGYEQYF
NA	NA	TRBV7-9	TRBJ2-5	TGTGCCAGCAGCCCCCCGCTTGTACACCAAGAGACCCAGTACTTC	CASSPPLVHQETQYF
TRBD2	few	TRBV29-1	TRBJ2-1	TGCAGCGTCCAGGGACTAGCGGGCCCCCACTCCTACAATGAGCAGTTCTTC	CSVQGLAGPHSYNEQFF
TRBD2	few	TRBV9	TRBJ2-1	TGTGCCAGCAGCGTAGCACTAGCGGGAGTTGCTGAGCAGTTCTTC	CASSVALAGVAEQFF
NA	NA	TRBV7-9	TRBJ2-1	TGTGCCAGCAGCCCCGTAGTGTTGACCTACAATGAGCAGTTCTTC	CASSPVVLTYNEQFF
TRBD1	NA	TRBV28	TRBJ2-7	TGTGCCAGCAGTCTTCAGCCGGGACAGATTTTCCACGAGCAGTACTTC	CASSLQPGQIFHEQYF
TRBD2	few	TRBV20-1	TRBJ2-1	TGCAGTGCCAGACTAGCGGGAGGTTCGTACAATGAGCAGTTCTTC	CSARLAGGSYNEQFF
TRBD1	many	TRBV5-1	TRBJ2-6	TGCGCCAGCAGCTTGGGACAGGGTCCTGGGGCCAACGTCCTGACTTTC	CASSLGQGPGANVLTF
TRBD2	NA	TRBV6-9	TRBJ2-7	TGTGCCAGCAGTTACTCTAAAAAACCGGGACTAGCGGGAAGGGGCGCCTACGAGCGGTACTTC	CASSYSKKPGLAGRGAYERYF
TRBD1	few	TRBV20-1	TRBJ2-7	TGCAGTGGCCGAACGGGACAGGGGGCCTACGAGCGGTACTTC	CSGRTGQGAYERYF
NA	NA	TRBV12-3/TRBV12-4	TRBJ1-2	TGTGCCAGCAGTTTAGGCAGAACTAACTATGGCTACACCTTC	CASSLGRTNYGYTF
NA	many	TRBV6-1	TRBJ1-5	TGTGCCAGCAGGGCTCTCGGGGGCCAGGGGAATAGCAATCAGCCCCAGCATTTT	CASRALGGQGNSNQPQHF
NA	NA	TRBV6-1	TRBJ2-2	TGTGCCAGCAGTCAAGGGATCCCGGGACAAAACACCGGGGAGCTGTTTTTT	CASSQGIPGQNTGELFF
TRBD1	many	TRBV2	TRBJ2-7	TGTGCCAGCAGTGAATACAGGGGTAACGAGCAGTACTTC	CASSEYRGNEQYF
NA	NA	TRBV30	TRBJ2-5	TGTGCCTGGAGTGCGCGGAAGACCCAGTACTTC	CAWSARKTQYF
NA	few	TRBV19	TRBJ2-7	TGTGCCAGTAGTATAGCCGGAGGGGCTGTAAACGAGCAGTACTTC	CASSIAGGAVNEQYF
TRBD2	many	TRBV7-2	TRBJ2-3	TGTGCCAGCAGCGGGGGGGGGGCAGATACGCAGTATTTT	CASSGGGADTQYF
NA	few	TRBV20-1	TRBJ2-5	TGCAGTGCTAGATCGGGCGGTTGGGAGACCCAGTACTTC	CSARSGGWETQYF
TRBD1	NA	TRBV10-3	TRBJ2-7	TGTGTCATCAGTGACCCCGGACAGGGGGAGACCTACGAGCAGTACTTC	CVISDPGQGETYEQYF
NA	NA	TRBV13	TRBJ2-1	TGTGCCAGCACCGAGGGGGGTGTTAATGAGCAGTTCTTC	CASTEGGVNEQFF
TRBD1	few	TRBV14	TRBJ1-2	TGTGCCAGCAGCCGTACCGGGACAGGTGATGGCTACACCTTC	CASSRTGTGDGYTF
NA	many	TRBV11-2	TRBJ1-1	TGTGCCAGCAGCTTAGCACAGCCAACCATGAACACTGAAGCTTTCTTT	CASSLAQPTMNTEAFF
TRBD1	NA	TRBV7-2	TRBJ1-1	TGTGCCAGCAGCCACTCAATAACAGGGGCAAGAGAGAACACTGGAGCTTTCTTT	CASSHSITGARENTGAFF
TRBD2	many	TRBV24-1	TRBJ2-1	TGTGCCACCAGTGACCCACTAGCGGGACGATACAATGAGCAGTTCTTC	CATSDPLAGRYNEQFF
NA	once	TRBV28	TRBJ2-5	TGTGCCAGCAGTTTTTCGACAGCCCAAGAGACCCAGTACTTC	CASSFSTAQETQYF
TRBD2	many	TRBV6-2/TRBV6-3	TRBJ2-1	TGTGCCAGCAGTTACTCGGAAGCGGGAGGGCAGAATGAGCAGTTCTTC	CASSYSEAGGQNEQFF
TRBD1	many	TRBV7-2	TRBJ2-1	TGTGCCAGCAGCTTAGACAGGGGGCCCTACAATGAGCAGTTCTTC	CASSLDRGPYNEQFF